The 16 T cell receptor beta chains presented below share a single source sample, sequenced in a study of T cell changes during pregnancy in multiple sclerosis. TCRdb keeps only in-frame clones here, not all; method: immunoSEQ multiplex PCR. In the table there are 45,000 to 55,000 clones, 92% of which are singletons. Sequenced material: CD4+ T cells from peripheral blood mononuclear cells, taken after pregnancy. Every receptor here comes from a female donor in good health, enrolled as a control in a pregnancy study.

The rearrangement links TRBV5-6 to TRBJ2-1, with 7 nucleotides matching TRBD1. The CDR3 is 16 amino acids. V shed 1 base, J shed 7 bases, and the junction held 11 bases outside the gene matches. The germline V gene has CDR1 SGHDT and CDR2 YYEEEE. CDR3 amino acids: CASSLYDRAGVNEQFF. CDR3 coding DNA: TGTGCCAGCAGCTTGTACGACAGGGCTGGGGTTAATGAGCAGTTCTTC.

The rearrangement joins TRBV4-1 to TRBJ2-7; 8 bases are shared with TRBD1. Trimming at V came to 0 bases and at J to 0 bases, leaving 4 bases not matched to a gene. CDR1 and CDR2 from the germline V gene are MGHRA and YSYEKL. CDR3 length: 16 amino acids. The chain's CDR3 is CASSQEGTGDSYEQYF. The CDR3 DNA reads TGCGCCAGCAGCCAAGAGGGGACAGGAGACTCCTACGAGCAGTACTTC.

This sequence joins TRBV4-2 and TRBJ2-5; 8 bases agree with TRBD1. The ends lost 1 base at V and 1 base at J; junction bases unmatched: 5. The length of the CDR3 is 16 residues. Germline values: CDR1 LGHNA, CDR2 YNFKEQ. CDR3: CASSQATTGGQETQYF. The CDR3 coding sequence is TGTGCCAGCAGCCAAGCCACTACAGGGGGCCAAGAGACCCAGTACTTC.

This chain connects TRBV7-3 to TRBJ1-1, with D possibly matching TRBD1 (5 bases). This CDR3 has 13 residues. CDR1 SGHTA and CDR2 FQGTGA come from the germline V gene. Trimming took 4 bases from V and 4 from J, leaving 10 bases between them. The CDR3 spells CASSSQAVTEAFF. DNA of the CDR3: TGTGCCAGCAGCTCACAGGCCGTCACTGAAGCTTTCTTT.

V usage is TRBV7-2 and J usage is TRBJ1-2; D is unresolved. V lost 3 bases and J lost 5, with 16 bases in between. Germline CDR1 is SGHTA and CDR2 is FQGNSA. There are 15 residues in the CDR3. The CDR3 reads CASSFESTGWYGYTF. In DNA, the CDR3 is TGTGCCAGCAGCTTCGAATCAACGGGTTGGTATGGCTACACCTTC.

The rearrangement uses TRBV19 and TRBJ2-3; the match to TRBD2 covers 9 bases. Looked up from germline, CDR1 is LNHDA and CDR2 is SQIVND (reference sequence). The CDR3 is 14 residues long. Trimming at V came to 4 bases and at J to 5 bases, leaving 4 bases not matched to a gene. This CDR3 is CASSNQRGVDTQYF. The CDR3 DNA reads as TGTGCCAGTAGTAATCAGCGGGGGGTAGATACGCAGTATTTT.

The genes are TRBV9 and TRBJ1-2; TRBD1 might be the D (5 bases). The CDR3 consists of 15 residues. CDR1 is SGDLS and CDR2 is YYNGEE in the germline V gene. Trimming left V 0 bases short and J 0 bases short, with 9 bases between. CDR3: CASSVADRTNYGYTF. For the CDR3, the DNA is TGTGCCAGCAGCGTAGCTGACAGAACTAACTATGGCTACACCTTC.

The V gene is TRBV27, the J gene TRBJ2-7; tentative D call: TRBD2 (6 bases). The CDR3 spans 15 residues. V dropped 6 bases and J dropped 4 bases, with 19 bases sitting between them. The germline V gene has CDR1 MNHEY and CDR2 SMNVEV (reference sequence). CDR3 loop: CASSRPPEGKYEQYF. Written as DNA, the CDR3 is TGTGCCAGCAGCCGCCCCCCGGAGGGGAAATACGAGCAGTACTTC.

The chain recombines TRBV6-1 with TRBJ1-2; D is ambiguous. CDR1 and CDR2 from the germline V gene are MNHNS and SASEGT. Trimming took off 2 bases at V and 7 bases at J, with 14 bases between the two ends. This CDR3 has 14 residues. DNA of the CDR3: TGTGCCAGCAGTGAACTAGGAGGTGTTGGTGGCTACACCTTC. It codes for CASSELGGVGGYTF.

J is TRBJ1-1 and V is TRBV7-9; D may be TRBD1 (5 bases). Trimming pared 5 bases from V and 4 bases from J, leaving 14 bases between. Germline V gene lookup returns CDR1 SEHNR and CDR2 FQNEAQ (reference sequence). The CDR3 consists of 14 residues. The CDR3 here is CASSTLQVSTEAFF. The CDR3 bases are TGTGCCAGCAGCACTCTACAGGTGAGCACTGAAGCTTTCTTT.

The rearrangement joins TRBV27 to TRBJ1-6; D is undetermined. Trimming cost V 8 bases and J 1 base, with 6 bases left between them. The CDR3 length is 13 residues. Per the germline V gene, CDR1 is MNHEY and CDR2 is SMNVEV (reference sequence). CDR3 bases: TGTGCCAGCGGGAGTTCCTATAATTCACCCCTCCACTTT. It is translated as CASGSSYNSPLHF.

This chain joins TRBV28 and TRBJ2-2; TRBD1 matches 8 bases. The junction had 11 bases not matched to a gene; V was cut back by 6 bases and J by 5 bases. CDR1 and CDR2 from the germline V gene are MDHEN and SYDVKM. The CDR3 extends over 16 amino acids. The CDR3 protein is CASSQDRGLGTGELFF. Written as DNA, the CDR3 is TGTGCCAGCAGCCAAGACAGGGGATTGGGGACCGGGGAGCTGTTTTTT.

The V and J genes are TRBV4-3 and TRBJ2-3; 8 bases align to TRBD2. The junction had 5 bases not matched to a gene; V was cut back by 8 bases and J by 4 bases. Germline V gives CDR1 LGHNA, CDR2 YSLEER. This CDR3 has 13 residues. The CDR3 region is CASARLASDTQYF. The CDR3 region has the DNA TGCGCCAGCGCCCGACTAGCGTCAGATACGCAGTATTTT.

The V and J genes are TRBV6-1 and TRBJ1-4, with D maybe TRBD1 (6 bases). V was pared by 11 bases and J by 8 bases, with 15 bases between. Germline V gene lookup returns CDR1 MNHNS and CDR2 SASEGT. The CDR3 consists of 12 residues. The CDR3 region is CAGGWGTEKLFF. The CDR3 bases are TGTGCCGGCGGTTGGGGGACAGAAAAACTGTTTTTT.

This clone was recorded once. The chain uses TRBV14 and TRBJ2-1; TRBD2 aligns across 16 bases. The length of the CDR3 is 16 residues. With V trimmed by 2 bases and J by 8 bases, 3 bases remained unmatched. The germline CDR1 and CDR2 sequences are SGHDN and FVKESK. CDR3: CASSQPGTSGGDEQFF. The CDR3 coding sequence is TGTGCCAGCAGCCAACCCGGGACTAGCGGGGGGGATGAGCAGTTCTTC.

The genes are TRBV5-4 and TRBJ2-2, with 8 nucleotides matching TRBD2. The germline gives CDR1 SGHNT, CDR2 YYREEE (reference sequence). After removal of 4 bases from V and 7 bases from J, the junction contained 6 bases not matched to a gene. The CDR3 consists of 14 residues. Written as DNA, the CDR3 is TGTGCCAGCAGCCAGCGGGGGCTCGGCGGGGAGCTGTTTTTT. Residues: CASSQRGLGGELFF.